The TCR beta chain described here comes from a study of T cells expressing NK-cell markers. For the study at large: Within the sequenced cohort of eight donors, seven exhibited HCMV seropositivity and one was seronegative.

The CDR3 has 15 amino acids. Germline V gene lookup returns CDR1 DFQATT and CDR2 SNEGSKA (reference sequence). Whole-study results and caveats: Whether the expanded NKG2C+ T cell clones recognized HCMV remained unclear. For about 6 donors, the dominant NKG2C+ clonotypes made up about 1.0-7.5% of their CD8+ T cells.

What made the TCR beta cDNA was 5'RACE template switching with UMIs. TCRdb re-called the 5' RACE reads and shows each CDR3 protein once, DNA omitted. Its table records a few hundred thousand distinct CDR3 sequences. Comment on this clonotype: Its target is not known.

Sequencing was done on a sample of blood T cells: a sorted CD56 or NKG2C T cell subset, CD4+ or CD8+ T cells, or bulk PBMC T cells (not recorded which). The clonotype originates from a young man in good health. The chain is built from TRBV20-1 and TRBJ2-1; TCRdb's D call of TRBD2 is untestable without DNA. Here the CDR3 reads CSARLPGLAGVEQFF.